The sequence of this T cell receptor beta chain was determined in a study of CD8+CD57+ T cells in acquired aplastic anemia. Study in general: DNA from sorted CD4+ and CD8+ cells averaged around 3 ug. Study-wide findings and caveats: A significant difference in CD8+ Simpson's diversity between patients and controls was not found. Shared by patients and controls, 25 to 30 CD8+ CDR3s were abundant in patients.

The J segment lost 6 bases and the V segment lost 6 bases, leaving 9 bases of the junction unmatched. Per germline, CDR1 SGHTA and CDR2 FQGTGA. The CDR3 covers 16 residues. CD8+CD57+ cell expansion had been shown by flow cytometry in patients chosen for sequencing. Severe acquired aplastic anemia was the diagnosis recorded for all patients. For this clonotype: What it binds is unknown.

The use of genomic DNA as template underpinned the TCR beta VDJ and CDR3 profiling. One entry per CDR3 protein results from TCRdb running MiXCR on the reads. The table has 220,000 or so distinct CDR3 sequences, roughly 60% seen once. The V gene is TRBV7-3, the J gene TRBJ2-3; 13 bases are a match to TRBD2. This receptor was obtained from a human donor with aplastic anemia. The sample was sorted CD4+, CD8+, or CD8+CD57+ T cells (not recorded which) from PBMCs. CDR3 in amino acids: CASRPTSGRAGDTQYF. The CDR3 region has the DNA TGTGCCAGCAGGCCTACTAGCGGGAGGGCCGGTGATACGCAGTATTTT. Variable domain in full (rest from reference TRBV7-3 and TRBJ2-3): GAGVSQTPSNKVTEKGKYVELRCDPISGHTALYWYRQSLGQGPEFLIYFQGTGAADDSGLPNDRFFAVRPEGSVSTLKIQRTERGDSAVYLCASRPTSGRAGDTQYFGPGTRLTVL.